This entry features one TCR beta chain sequence. This sample stems from a study of blood T cell repertoires in COVID-19. Study details: From T cells, B-cell-depleted T cells, or PBMCs came the material, which was cDNA or gDNA.

The CDR3 is 13 residues long. CDR1 is SNHLY and CDR2 is FYNNEI in the germline V gene. V lost 6 bases and J lost 4, with 10 bases in between. Generated by immunoSEQ multiplex PCR, the TCRdb table keeps only in-frame clones and is missing some. The data contain 250,000 to 300,000 clones, approximately 80% of them seen just once; the ten biggest clones take up roughly 2.9%. The rearrangement links TRBV2 to TRBJ1-3; a weak D match, TRBD1 (5 bases). The sequencing sample was made of peripheral blood. The clonotype originates from a woman aged 60-75 years with active or convalescent COVID-19. The CDR3 DNA follows: TGTGCCAGCAGCCCAGGGCCCGGAAACACCATATATTTT. It translates to CASSPGPGNTIYF. The entire variable domain, with the rest obtained from reference TRBV2 and TRBJ1-3, is as follows: EPEVTQTPSHQVTQMGQEVILRCVPISNHLYFYWYRQILGQKVEFLVSFYNNEISEKSEIFDDQFSVERPDGSNFTLKIRSTKLEDSAMYFCASSPGPGNTIYFGEGSWLTVV.